This is a list of T cell receptor beta chains from one sample in a study of control samples from healthy donors and cancer patients. TCRdb's table, derived via immunoSEQ multiplex PCR, lists solely in-frame clones and lacks some. The table includes some 140,000 clones, around 96% detected once. Sequencing was carried out using blood. These receptors all come from a middle-aged man in good health. The CDR3 runs from the conserved cysteine through the conserved F or W. Each record gives: CDR3 length, V gene, J gene, D gene, clone size, CDR3 protein, CDR3 DNA. A D gene is named only where the DNA matches it firmly. The listing skips clone size in some rows; elsewhere it reads once, few, many or a size class.

cdr3_length: 14
v_call: TRBV24-1
j_call: TRBJ2-7
d_call: TRBD1
clone_size: once
cdr3_aa: CATSDRDRGNEQYF
cdr3_nt: TGTGCCACCAGTGACCGGGACAGGGGAAACGAGCAGTACTTC

cdr3_length: 17
v_call: TRBV4-3
j_call: TRBJ2-2
d_call: TRBD1
clone_size: NA
cdr3_aa: CASSQEVGTGRIGELFF
cdr3_nt: TGCGCCAGCAGCCAAGAGGTTGGGACAGGGAGAATCGGGGAGCTGTTTTTT

cdr3_length: 13
v_call: TRBV7-9
j_call: TRBJ2-7
d_call: NA
clone_size: NA
cdr3_aa: CASSSSEGNEQYF
cdr3_nt: TGTGCCAGCAGCTCTTCTGAAGGGAACGAGCAGTACTTC

cdr3_length: 18
v_call: TRBV7-8
j_call: TRBJ2-2
d_call: NA
clone_size: NA
cdr3_aa: CASSPWDSGGGVDGELFF
cdr3_nt: TGTGCCAGCAGCCCTTGGGACAGCGGGGGTGGTGTTGACGGGGAGCTGTTTTTT

cdr3_length: 14
v_call: TRBV5-1
j_call: TRBJ2-7
d_call: NA
clone_size: NA
cdr3_aa: CASSLVDSTYEQYF
cdr3_nt: TGCGCCAGCAGCTTGGTTGACAGTACCTACGAGCAGTACTTC

cdr3_length: 16
v_call: TRBV3-1/TRBV3-2
j_call: TRBJ2-2
d_call: TRBD2
clone_size: NA
cdr3_aa: CPRSLLGGGNTGELFF
cdr3_nt: TGTCCCCGCAGCCTCCTGGGGGGGGGTAACACCGGGGAGCTGTTTTTT

cdr3_length: 14
v_call: TRBV5-1
j_call: TRBJ1-1
d_call: NA
clone_size: NA
cdr3_aa: CASSAVNRPAGAFF
cdr3_nt: TGCGCCAGCAGCGCCGTTAACAGGCCTGCTGGGGCTTTCTTT

cdr3_length: 14
v_call: TRBV6-5
j_call: TRBJ2-7
d_call: NA
clone_size: once
cdr3_aa: CASRRGGGPSEQYF
cdr3_nt: TGTGCCAGCAGAAGAGGGGGGGGGCCCTCGGAGCAGTACTTC

cdr3_length: 15
v_call: TRBV28
j_call: TRBJ1-1
d_call: TRBD1
clone_size: NA
cdr3_aa: CASSASGTGSTEAFF
cdr3_nt: TGTGCCAGCAGCGCGTCCGGGACAGGTAGCACTGAAGCTTTCTTT

cdr3_length: 15
v_call: TRBV3-1/TRBV3-2
j_call: TRBJ1-2
d_call: TRBD1
clone_size: NA
cdr3_aa: CASSQATGAGYGYTF
cdr3_nt: TGTGCCAGCAGCCAAGCTACAGGGGCGGGCTATGGCTACACCTTC

cdr3_length: 15
v_call: TRBV6-1
j_call: TRBJ2-2
d_call: TRBD1
clone_size: NA
cdr3_aa: CASSEKGALTGELFF
cdr3_nt: TGTGCCAGCAGTGAAAAGGGGGCGCTCACCGGGGAGCTGTTTTTT

cdr3_length: 14
v_call: TRBV24-1
j_call: TRBJ2-2
d_call: TRBD1
clone_size: NA
cdr3_aa: CATSGTGRTGELFF
cdr3_nt: TGTGCCACCAGTGGGACAGGACGCACCGGGGAGCTGTTTTTT

cdr3_length: 16
v_call: TRBV4-2
j_call: TRBJ1-2
d_call: NA
clone_size: NA
cdr3_aa: CASSQAPGKANYGYTF
cdr3_nt: TGTGCCAGCAGCCAAGCCCCGGGAAAAGCTAACTATGGCTACACCTTC

cdr3_length: 14
v_call: TRBV27
j_call: TRBJ1-5
d_call: NA
clone_size: NA
cdr3_aa: CASSPGWSNQPQHF
cdr3_nt: TGTGCCAGCAGCCCCGGCTGGAGCAATCAGCCCCAGCATTTT

cdr3_length: 18
v_call: TRBV5-6
j_call: TRBJ2-3
d_call: NA
clone_size: NA
cdr3_aa: CASSFGVLGRGSTDTQYF
cdr3_nt: TGTGCCAGCAGCTTTGGGGTTCTTGGACGGGGGTCCACAGATACGCAGTATTTT

cdr3_length: 16
v_call: TRBV5-1
j_call: TRBJ1-6
d_call: TRBD1
clone_size: NA
cdr3_aa: CASRGQSSSYNSPLHF
cdr3_nt: TGCGCCAGCAGGGGACAGTCCAGCTCCTATAATTCACCCCTCCACTTT

cdr3_length: 20
v_call: TRBV7-3
j_call: TRBJ1-4
d_call: TRBD1
clone_size: NA
cdr3_aa: CASSLRQGASTRPTNEKLFF
cdr3_nt: TGTGCCAGCAGCCTCAGACAGGGGGCCTCTACAAGACCAACTAATGAAAAACTGTTTTTT

cdr3_length: 14
v_call: TRBV5-5
j_call: TRBJ1-5
d_call: NA
clone_size: NA
cdr3_aa: CASSLAPGNQPQHF
cdr3_nt: TGTGCCAGCAGCTTGGCGCCGGGCAATCAGCCCCAGCATTTT

cdr3_length: 14
v_call: TRBV18
j_call: TRBJ2-3
d_call: NA
clone_size: NA
cdr3_aa: CASSPGQGVDTQYF
cdr3_nt: TGTGCCAGCTCCCCCGGACAAGGGGTCGATACGCAGTATTTT

cdr3_length: 13
v_call: TRBV27
j_call: TRBJ2-5
d_call: NA
clone_size: NA
cdr3_aa: CASRQLNQETQYF
cdr3_nt: TGTGCCAGCAGACAACTGAACCAAGAGACCCAGTACTTC

cdr3_length: 15
v_call: TRBV28
j_call: TRBJ2-1
d_call: TRBD2
clone_size: NA
cdr3_aa: CASSSSGGGRGEQFF
cdr3_nt: TGTGCCAGCAGTTCTAGCGGGGGGGGCCGGGGAGAGCAGTTCTTC

cdr3_length: 16
v_call: TRBV27
j_call: TRBJ1-5
d_call: NA
clone_size: NA
cdr3_aa: CASSPRLQYSNQPQHF
cdr3_nt: TGTGCCAGCAGTCCCAGACTGCAATATAGCAATCAGCCCCAGCATTTT

cdr3_length: 17
v_call: TRBV7-8
j_call: TRBJ2-2
d_call: NA
clone_size: NA
cdr3_aa: CASSLVRYQGNTGELFF
cdr3_nt: TGTGCCAGCAGCTTAGTCCGCTACCAGGGGAACACCGGGGAGCTGTTTTTT

cdr3_length: 13
v_call: TRBV9
j_call: TRBJ2-2
d_call: NA
clone_size: NA
cdr3_aa: CASSRDPTGELFF
cdr3_nt: TGTGCCAGCAGTCGCGACCCGACCGGGGAGCTGTTTTTT

cdr3_length: 15
v_call: TRBV4-1
j_call: TRBJ1-2
d_call: NA
clone_size: NA
cdr3_aa: CASSQVEVGVYGYTF
cdr3_nt: TGCGCCAGCAGCCAAGTAGAGGTGGGGGTCTATGGCTACACCTTC

cdr3_length: 13
v_call: TRBV28
j_call: TRBJ1-2
d_call: NA
clone_size: NA
cdr3_aa: CASSQSPNYGYTF
cdr3_nt: TGTGCCAGCAGTCAGTCCCCTAACTATGGCTACACCTTC

cdr3_length: 17
v_call: TRBV19
j_call: TRBJ1-2
d_call: TRBD1
clone_size: once
cdr3_aa: CASSIGSGTGVYYGYTF
cdr3_nt: TGTGCCAGTAGTATAGGCTCCGGGACAGGGGTCTACTATGGCTACACCTTC

cdr3_length: 14
v_call: TRBV5-1
j_call: TRBJ2-7
d_call: NA
clone_size: NA
cdr3_aa: CASSWGPVSYEQYF
cdr3_nt: TGCGCCAGCAGCTGGGGGCCCGTCTCCTACGAGCAGTACTTC

cdr3_length: 12
v_call: TRBV24-1
j_call: TRBJ2-1
d_call: NA
clone_size: NA
cdr3_aa: CATGENYNEQFF
cdr3_nt: TGTGCCACCGGGGAAAACTACAATGAGCAGTTCTTC

cdr3_length: 16
v_call: TRBV6-6
j_call: TRBJ1-4
d_call: TRBD1
clone_size: NA
cdr3_aa: CASSKGQGPYNEKLFF
cdr3_nt: TGTGCCAGCAGTAAAGGACAGGGGCCCTATAATGAAAAACTGTTTTTT

cdr3_length: 14
v_call: TRBV5-1
j_call: TRBJ2-3
d_call: NA
clone_size: NA
cdr3_aa: CASSLGGRTDTQYF
cdr3_nt: TGCGCCAGCAGCTTAGGGGGGCGAACAGATACGCAGTATTTT

cdr3_length: 13
v_call: TRBV6-5
j_call: TRBJ1-2
d_call: TRBD1
clone_size: NA
cdr3_aa: CASIGSGGYGYTF
cdr3_nt: TGTGCCAGCATAGGATCAGGGGGCTATGGCTACACCTTC

cdr3_length: 15
v_call: TRBV5-6
j_call: TRBJ1-3
d_call: NA
clone_size: NA
cdr3_aa: CASSLGRLSGNTIYF
cdr3_nt: TGTGCCAGCAGCTTGGGACGTCTCTCTGGAAACACCATATATTTT

cdr3_length: 14
v_call: TRBV3-1/TRBV3-2
j_call: TRBJ2-7
d_call: NA
clone_size: NA
cdr3_aa: CASSGGARRYEQYF
cdr3_nt: TGTGCCAGCAGTGGCGGGGCCCGACGCTACGAGCAGTACTTC

cdr3_length: 15
v_call: TRBV7-9
j_call: TRBJ1-1
d_call: NA
clone_size: NA
cdr3_aa: CASSLRQDGGTEAFF
cdr3_nt: TGTGCCAGCAGCCTAAGACAGGATGGGGGCACTGAAGCTTTCTTT

cdr3_length: 17
v_call: TRBV28
j_call: TRBJ1-4
d_call: NA
clone_size: NA
cdr3_aa: CASTQETLGGTNEKLFF
cdr3_nt: TGTGCCAGCACCCAGGAGACGCTGGGGGGGACTAATGAAAAACTGTTTTTT

cdr3_length: 14
v_call: TRBV5-1
j_call: TRBJ2-5
d_call: TRBD1
clone_size: NA
cdr3_aa: CASSSTGLGETQYF
cdr3_nt: TGCGCCAGCAGCTCGACAGGGTTGGGAGAGACCCAGTACTTC

cdr3_length: 14
v_call: TRBV10-1
j_call: TRBJ2-7
d_call: NA
clone_size: few
cdr3_aa: CASSETGRIYEQYF
cdr3_nt: TGCGCCAGCAGTGAAACGGGACGGATCTACGAGCAGTACTTC

cdr3_length: 16
v_call: TRBV5-1
j_call: TRBJ2-5
d_call: TRBD2
clone_size: NA
cdr3_aa: CASSWGTSGRQETQYF
cdr3_nt: TGCGCCAGCAGCTGGGGGACTAGCGGGAGACAAGAGACCCAGTACTTC

cdr3_length: 14
v_call: TRBV19
j_call: TRBJ1-5
d_call: NA
clone_size: NA
cdr3_aa: CASSNGVINQPQHF
cdr3_nt: TGTGCCAGTAGTAATGGGGTTATCAATCAGCCCCAGCATTTT

cdr3_length: 14
v_call: TRBV19
j_call: TRBJ1-5
d_call: NA
clone_size: NA
cdr3_aa: CASSIEGGNQPQHF
cdr3_nt: TGTGCCAGTAGTATCGAGGGAGGCAATCAGCCCCAGCATTTT

cdr3_length: 21
v_call: TRBV12-5
j_call: TRBJ2-1
d_call: NA
clone_size: NA
cdr3_aa: CASGLVRRGIRLAKLDNEQFF
cdr3_nt: TGTGCTAGTGGTTTGGTCAGGCGGGGCATAAGATTAGCTAAGCTGGACAATGAGCAGTTCTTC